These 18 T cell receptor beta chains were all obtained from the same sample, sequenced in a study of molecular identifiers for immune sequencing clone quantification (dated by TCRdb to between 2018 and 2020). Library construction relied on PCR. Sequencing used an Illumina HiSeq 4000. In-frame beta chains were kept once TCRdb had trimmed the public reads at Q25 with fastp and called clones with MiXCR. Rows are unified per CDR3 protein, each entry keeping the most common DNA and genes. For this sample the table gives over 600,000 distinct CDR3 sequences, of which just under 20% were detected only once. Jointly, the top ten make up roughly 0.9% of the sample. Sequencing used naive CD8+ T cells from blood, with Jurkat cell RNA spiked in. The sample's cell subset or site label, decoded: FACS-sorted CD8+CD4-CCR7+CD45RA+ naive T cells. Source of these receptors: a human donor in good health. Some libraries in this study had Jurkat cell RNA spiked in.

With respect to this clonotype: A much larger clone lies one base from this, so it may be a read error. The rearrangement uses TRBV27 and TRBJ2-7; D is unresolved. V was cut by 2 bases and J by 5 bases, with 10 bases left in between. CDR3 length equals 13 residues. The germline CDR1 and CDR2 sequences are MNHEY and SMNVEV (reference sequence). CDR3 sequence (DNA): TGTGCCAGCAGTTTAACACCCACCCACGAGCAGTACTTC. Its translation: CASSLTPTHEQYF.

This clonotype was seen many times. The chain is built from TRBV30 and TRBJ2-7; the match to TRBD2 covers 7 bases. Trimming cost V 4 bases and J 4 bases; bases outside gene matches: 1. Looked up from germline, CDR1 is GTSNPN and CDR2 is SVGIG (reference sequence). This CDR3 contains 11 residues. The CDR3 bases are TGTGCCTGGACTAGCGGTTACGAGCAGTACTTC. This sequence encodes CAWTSGYEQYF. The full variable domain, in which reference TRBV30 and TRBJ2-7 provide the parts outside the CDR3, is SQTIHQWPATLVQPVGSPLSLECTVEGTSNPNLYWYRQAAGRGLQLLFYSVGIGQISSEVPQNLSASRPQDRQFILSSKKLLLSDSGFYLCAWTSGYEQYFGPGTRLTVT.

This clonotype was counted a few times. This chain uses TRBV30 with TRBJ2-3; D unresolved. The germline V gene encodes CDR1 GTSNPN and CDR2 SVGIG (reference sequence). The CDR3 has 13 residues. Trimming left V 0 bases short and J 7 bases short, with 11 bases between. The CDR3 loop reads CAWSVTLSYTQYF. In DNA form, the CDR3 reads TGTGCCTGGAGTGTAACCCTCTCTTATACGCAGTATTTT.

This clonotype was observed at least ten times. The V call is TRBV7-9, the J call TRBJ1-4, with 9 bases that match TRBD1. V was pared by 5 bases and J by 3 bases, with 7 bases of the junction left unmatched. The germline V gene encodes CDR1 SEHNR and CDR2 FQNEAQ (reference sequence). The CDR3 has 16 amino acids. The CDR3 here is CASSRDRERANEKLFF. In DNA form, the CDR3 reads TGTGCCAGCAGCCGGGACAGGGAAAGAGCTAATGAAAAACTGTTTTTT.

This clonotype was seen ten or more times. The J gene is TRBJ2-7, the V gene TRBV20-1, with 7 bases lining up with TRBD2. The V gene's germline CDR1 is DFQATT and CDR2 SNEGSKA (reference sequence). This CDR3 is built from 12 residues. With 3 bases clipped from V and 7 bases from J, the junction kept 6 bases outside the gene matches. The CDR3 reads CSARTSGEEQYF. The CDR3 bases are TGCAGTGCTAGGACCAGCGGGGAGGAGCAGTACTTC.

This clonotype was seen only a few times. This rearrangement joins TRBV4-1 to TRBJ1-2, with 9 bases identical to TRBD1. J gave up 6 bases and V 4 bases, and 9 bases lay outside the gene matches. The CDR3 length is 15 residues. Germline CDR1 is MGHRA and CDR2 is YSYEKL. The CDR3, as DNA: TGCGCCAGCAGCCCAGGGACAGGGATTATACATGGCTACACCTTC. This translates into CASSPGTGIIHGYTF.

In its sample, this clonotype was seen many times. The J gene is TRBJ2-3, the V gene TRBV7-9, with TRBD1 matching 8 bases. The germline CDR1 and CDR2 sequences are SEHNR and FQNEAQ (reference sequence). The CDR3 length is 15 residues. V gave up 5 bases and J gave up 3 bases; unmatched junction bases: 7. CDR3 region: CASSAQGALTDTQYF. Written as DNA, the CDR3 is TGTGCCAGCAGCGCCCAGGGGGCTCTGACAGATACGCAGTATTTT.

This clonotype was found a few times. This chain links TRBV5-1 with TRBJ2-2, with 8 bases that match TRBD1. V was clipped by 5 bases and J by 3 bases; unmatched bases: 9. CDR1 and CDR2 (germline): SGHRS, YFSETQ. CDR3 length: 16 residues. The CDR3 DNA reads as TGCGCCAGCAGACCTAGACAGGGGATCGACACCGGGGAGCTGTTTTTT. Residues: CASRPRQGIDTGELFF.

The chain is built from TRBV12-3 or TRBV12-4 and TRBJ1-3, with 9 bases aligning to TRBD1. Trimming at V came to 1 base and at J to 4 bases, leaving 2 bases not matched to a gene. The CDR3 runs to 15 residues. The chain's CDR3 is CASSLGTGAGNTIYF. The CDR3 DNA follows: TGTGCCAGCAGTTTAGGGACAGGGGCCGGAAACACCATATATTTT.

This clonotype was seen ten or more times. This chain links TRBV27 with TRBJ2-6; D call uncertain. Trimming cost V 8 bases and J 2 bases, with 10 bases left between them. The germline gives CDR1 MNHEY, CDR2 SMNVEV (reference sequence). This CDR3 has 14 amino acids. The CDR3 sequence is CASRLAAGANVLTF. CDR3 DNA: TGTGCCAGCCGATTGGCGGCTGGGGCCAACGTCCTGACTTTC.

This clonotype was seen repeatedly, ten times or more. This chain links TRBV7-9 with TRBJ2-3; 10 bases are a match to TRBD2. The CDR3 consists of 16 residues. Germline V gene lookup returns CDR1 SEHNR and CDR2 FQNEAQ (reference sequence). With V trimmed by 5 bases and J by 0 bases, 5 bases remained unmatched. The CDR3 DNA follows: TGTGCCAGCAGCCCAGGACTAGCGGAGAGCACAGATACGCAGTATTTT. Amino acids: CASSPGLAESTDTQYF.

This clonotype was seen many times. CDR3 protein: CASSQTSGYNEQFF. In DNA form, the CDR3 reads TGTGCCAGCAGCCAGACTAGCGGGTACAATGAGCAGTTCTTC. The chain combines TRBV3-1 with TRBJ2-1; 10 positions match TRBD2. There are 14 residues in the CDR3. Germline V gene data show CDR1 as LGHDT and CDR2 as YNNKEL (reference sequence). The V and J ends lost 3 bases and 4 bases, in that order; junction bases with no gene match: 0.

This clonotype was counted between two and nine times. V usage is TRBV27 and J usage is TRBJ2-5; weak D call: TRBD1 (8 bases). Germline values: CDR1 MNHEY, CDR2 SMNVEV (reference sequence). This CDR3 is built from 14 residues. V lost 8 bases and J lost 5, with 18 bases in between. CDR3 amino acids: CASSQGAGVETQYF. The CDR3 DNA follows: TGTGCCAGCTCCCAGGGGGCGGGGGTGGAGACCCAGTACTTC.

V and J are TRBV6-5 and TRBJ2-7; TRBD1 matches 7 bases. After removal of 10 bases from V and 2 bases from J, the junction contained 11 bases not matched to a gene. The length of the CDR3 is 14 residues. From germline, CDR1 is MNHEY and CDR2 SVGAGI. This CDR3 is CATALTGTAYEQYF. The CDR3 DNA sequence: TGTGCCACCGCCTTAACCGGGACAGCCTACGAGCAGTACTTC.

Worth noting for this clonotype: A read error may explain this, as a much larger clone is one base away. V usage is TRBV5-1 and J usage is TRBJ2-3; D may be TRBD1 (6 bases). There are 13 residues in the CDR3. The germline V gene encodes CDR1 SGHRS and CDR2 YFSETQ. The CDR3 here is CDSSFRGSDTQYF. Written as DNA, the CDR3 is TGCGACAGCAGCTTCAGGGGCTCGGATACGCAGTATTTT.

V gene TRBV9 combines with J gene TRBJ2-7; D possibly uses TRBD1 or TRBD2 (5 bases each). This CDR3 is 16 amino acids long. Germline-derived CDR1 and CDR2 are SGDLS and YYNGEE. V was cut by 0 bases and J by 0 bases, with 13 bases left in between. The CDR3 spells CASSVGRGPHSYEQYF. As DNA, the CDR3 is TGTGCCAGCAGCGTAGGACGGGGCCCACACTCCTACGAGCAGTACTTC.

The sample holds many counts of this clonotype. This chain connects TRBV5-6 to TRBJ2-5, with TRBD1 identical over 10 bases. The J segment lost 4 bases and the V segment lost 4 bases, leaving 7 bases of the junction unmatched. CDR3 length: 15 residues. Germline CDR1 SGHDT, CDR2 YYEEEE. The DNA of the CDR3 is TGTGCCAGCAGCGCCGCGACAGGGGGCCGAGAGACCCAGTACTTC. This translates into CASSAATGGRETQYF.

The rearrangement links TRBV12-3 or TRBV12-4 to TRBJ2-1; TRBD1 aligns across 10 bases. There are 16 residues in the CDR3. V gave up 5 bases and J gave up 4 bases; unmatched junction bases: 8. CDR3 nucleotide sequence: TGTGCCAGCAGTGCGCAGACAGGGGGCTTGTACAATGAGCAGTTCTTC. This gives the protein CASSAQTGGLYNEQFF.